This T cell receptor (beta chain) came from a study of identical twins (dated by TCRdb to between 2015 and 2016). In the study overall: TCR alpha and beta repertoires from monozygotic twins, unrelated adults of various ages and cord blood were deep-sequenced to test whether fetal clonotypes persist. To rule out contamination, replicate twin experiments were performed at different times with different library preparation protocols.

Beyond this particular receptor, the publication reports: Recombination models systematically underestimated out-of-frame TCR alpha sharing in monozygotic twins but agreed with sharing between unrelated individuals. Compared with coincidental sharing between unrelated individuals, out-of-frame TCR alpha sequences shared between twins had an excess of sequences with low generation probability. Fewer insertions were carried by abundant cord blood beta clonotypes, a similar but weaker trend appeared in young adult naive repertoires, and no such trend appeared in memory repertoires. In beta out-of-frame sequences, excess twin sharing was weaker, because having fewer shared sequences lowered the signal-to-noise ratio. Conclusions relied on cross-sectional statistical analysis, since the same donors could not be followed over many years. Invariant T cells such as MAIT and iNKT could partly confound zero-insertion analyses, although diverse VJ usage argued against such confounding for most clonotypes.

Library method: 5' RACE. Sequencing instrument: Illumina HiSeq 2000. Template switching introduced a universal primer binding site; the final cDNA contained a unique molecular identifier, enabling accurate counting of TCR cDNA molecules. Specific primers in the conserved constant-segment region were used to synthesize first-strand cDNA for the TCR alpha and beta chains. To control for contamination, each cDNA library was double barcoded with a SMART-Mk sample barcode plus Illumina barcodes. TruSeq adapter sequences, together with Illumina sample barcodes, were added in two successive PCR steps. Sequencing of the TCR alpha and beta cDNA libraries was done on the Illumina HiSeq platform using custom primers. Under the source paper's analysis protocol: Unique molecular identifiers were extracted from raw reads with MiGEC, and CDR3 positions were determined with MiXCR. Recombination models were inferred per individual with the repgenHMM and IGoR tools using an EM algorithm. Shared clonotypes were analyzed with the tcR package in R, and sharing was normalized by the product of cloneset sizes. To study raw recombination without the effects of thymic and clonal selection, out-of-frame nonproductive sequences were analyzed. TCRdb ran its own pipeline on the public reads, namely fastp trimming at Q25 and MiXCR clone calling, and kept in-frame beta chains. One record per CDR3 amino acid sequence lists the most common genes and DNA. TCRdb, not the original authors, processed these V and J calls. The table for this sample lists 1.5 million to 2 million distinct CDR3 sequences; more than 30% of them were counted only once. The top ten constitute around 0.25% of the sample.

The table lists this clonotype with a few counts. Its antigen is still unknown. There are no base qualities to consult, and no much larger clone falls within one base. The cysteine opens and the phenylalanine closes a CDR3 of 16 amino acids. Of all the DNA, just the CDR3 is kept, 48 bases in frame from base 1. Trimming takes 4 bases off V and 1 base off J; junction bases not matched to a gene: 9. CDR1 and CDR2 are read off the germline V gene as SGHRS and YFSETQ. Only healthy Caucasian donors were included. Sequenced: cord blood. The TCR originated in a newborn girl in good health. The receptor chain draws on TRBV5-1 and TRBJ1-1; 8 of the junction bases match TRBD1. The CDR3 amino acid sequence is: CASSALGQGANTEAFF. The DNA sequence is TGCGCCAGCAGCGCCTTAGGGCAGGGGGCGAACACTGAAGCTTTCTTT.